This T cell receptor beta chain was sequenced during a study of T cells in localized non-small cell lung cancer. Study-wide points: Uninvolved adjacent lung had the highest recorded T cell clonality, with tumor below it. For the top 100 tumor clones, a median roughly 53 also appeared in adjacent lung.

Profiling relied on immunoSEQ multiplex PCR, and the TCRdb table lists in-frame clones only, not all of them. The table records about 59,000 clones, approximately 90% of them present only once. To note about this clone: Its antigen is currently unknown.

This CDR3 is built from 16 residues. Unmatched junction bases numbered 8, after V lost 6 bases and J lost 1 base. CDR1 and CDR2 (germline): SGHKS, YYEKEE (reference sequence). The receptor was derived from a man between 35 and 75 years old with stage I lung adenocarcinoma. The starting material was peripheral blood, obtained before any cancer treatment. The chain carries TRBV5-5 and TRBJ2-3, with 10 nucleotides matching TRBD2. Here the CDR3 DNA reads TGTGCCAGCAATGAGCGGGAGGGCCACGGCACAGATACGCAGTATTTT. Its protein product is CASNEREGHGTDTQYF.